This T cell receptor beta chain was captured in a study of blood T cells in healthy people across ages. With a J-beta primer mix and a sample-barcoded 5' primer, a second PCR ran about 7 to 12 cycles. Each CDR3 protein gets one entry after TCRdb re-called the 5' RACE reads with MiXCR. This table has more than 600,000 distinct CDR3 sequences, 20% to 25% appearing once. Germline CDR1 ENHRY, CDR2 SYGVKD. The CDR3 length is 16 residues. V was clipped by 0 bases and J by 4 bases; unmatched bases: 7. Study-wide results and limits: Unsorted PBMCs prevented conclusive naive versus antigen-experienced comparison. Per-million-T-cell TCR beta diversity fell roughly linearly with age.

This clonotype was seen a few times. What it binds is unknown. Total RNA amounts of at least 5 micrograms were extracted per sample. These sequences were also reported in another study, on T cells of mothers and their children. Per that paper: No clones detected were persistent microchimeric T cell clones.

The sequence was obtained from a boy aged 5 to 17 in good health. The sample comprised blood. The gene calls are TRBV10-3 and TRBJ2-3; 7 bases are a match to TRBD1. CDR3 protein: CAISESTRGRADTQYF. The CDR3 DNA reads as TGTGCCATCAGTGAGTCGACCAGGGGGAGAGCAGATACGCAGTATTTT.